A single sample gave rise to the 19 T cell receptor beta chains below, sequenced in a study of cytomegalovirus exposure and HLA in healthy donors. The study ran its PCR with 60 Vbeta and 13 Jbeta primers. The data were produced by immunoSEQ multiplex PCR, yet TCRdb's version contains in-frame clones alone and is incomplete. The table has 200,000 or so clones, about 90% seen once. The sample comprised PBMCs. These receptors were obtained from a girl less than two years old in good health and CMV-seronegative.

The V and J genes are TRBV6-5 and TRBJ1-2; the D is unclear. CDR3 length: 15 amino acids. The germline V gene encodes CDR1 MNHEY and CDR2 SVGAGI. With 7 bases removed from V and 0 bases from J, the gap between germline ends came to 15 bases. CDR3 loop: CASTDQTETNYGYTF. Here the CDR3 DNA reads TGTGCCAGCACCGACCAGACGGAGACTAACTATGGCTACACCTTC.

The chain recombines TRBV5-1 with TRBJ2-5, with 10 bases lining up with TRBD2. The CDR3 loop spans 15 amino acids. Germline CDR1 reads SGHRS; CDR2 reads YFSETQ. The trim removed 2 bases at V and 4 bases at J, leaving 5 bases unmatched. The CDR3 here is CASSFGTSVPETQYF. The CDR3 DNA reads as TGCGCCAGCAGCTTCGGGACTAGCGTCCCAGAGACCCAGTACTTC.

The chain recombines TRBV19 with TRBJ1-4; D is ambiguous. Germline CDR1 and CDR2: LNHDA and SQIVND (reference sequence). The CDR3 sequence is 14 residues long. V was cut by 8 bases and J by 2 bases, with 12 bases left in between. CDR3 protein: CASSRLGTNEKLFF. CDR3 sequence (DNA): TGTGCCAGTTCCCGTTTGGGCACTAATGAAAAACTGTTTTTT.

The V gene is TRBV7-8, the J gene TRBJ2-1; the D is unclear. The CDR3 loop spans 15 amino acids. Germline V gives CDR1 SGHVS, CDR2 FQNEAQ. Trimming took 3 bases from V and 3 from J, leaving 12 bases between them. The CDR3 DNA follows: TGTGCCAGCAGCTTCGTCTCTAGACTCTACAATGAGCAGTTCTTC. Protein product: CASSFVSRLYNEQFF. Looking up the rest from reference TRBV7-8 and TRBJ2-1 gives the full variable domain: GAGVSQSPRYKVAKRGQDVALRCDPISGHVSLFWYQQALGQGPEFLTYFQNEAQLDKSGLPSDRFFAERPEGSVSTLKIQRTQQEDSAVYLCASSFVSRLYNEQFFGPGTRLTVL.

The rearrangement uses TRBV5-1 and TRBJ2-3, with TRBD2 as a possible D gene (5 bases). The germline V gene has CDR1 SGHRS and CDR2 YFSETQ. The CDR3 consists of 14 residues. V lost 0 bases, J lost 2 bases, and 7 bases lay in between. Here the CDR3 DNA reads TGCGCCAGCAGCTTGGCCCGGGACACAGATACGCAGTATTTT. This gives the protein CASSLARDTDTQYF.

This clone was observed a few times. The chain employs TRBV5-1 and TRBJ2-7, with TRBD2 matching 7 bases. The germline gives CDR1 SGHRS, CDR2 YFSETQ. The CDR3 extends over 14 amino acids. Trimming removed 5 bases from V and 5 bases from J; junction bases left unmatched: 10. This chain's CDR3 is CASSPFGTKNEQYF. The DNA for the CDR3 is TGCGCCAGCAGTCCTTTCGGGACTAAAAACGAGCAGTACTTC. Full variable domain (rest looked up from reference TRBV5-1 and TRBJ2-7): KAGVTQTPRYLIKTRGQQVTLSCSPISGHRSVSWYQQTPGQGLQFLFEYFSETQRNKGNFPGRFSGRQFSNSRSEMNVSTLELGDSALYLCASSPFGTKNEQYFGPGTRLTVT.

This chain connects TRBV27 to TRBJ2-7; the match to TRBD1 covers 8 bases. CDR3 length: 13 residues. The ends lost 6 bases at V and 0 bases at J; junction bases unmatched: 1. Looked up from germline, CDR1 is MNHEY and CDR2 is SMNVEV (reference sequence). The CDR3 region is CASRDRDSYEQYF. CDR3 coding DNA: TGTGCCAGCAGGGACAGGGACTCCTACGAGCAGTACTTC.

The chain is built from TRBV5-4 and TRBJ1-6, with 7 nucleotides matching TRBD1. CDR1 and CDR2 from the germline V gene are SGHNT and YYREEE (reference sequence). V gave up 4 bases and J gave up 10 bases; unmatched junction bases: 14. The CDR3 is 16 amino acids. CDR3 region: CASSKAGTQGGSPLHF. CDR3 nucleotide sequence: TGTGCCAGCAGCAAGGCCGGGACCCAAGGGGGCTCACCCCTCCACTTT.

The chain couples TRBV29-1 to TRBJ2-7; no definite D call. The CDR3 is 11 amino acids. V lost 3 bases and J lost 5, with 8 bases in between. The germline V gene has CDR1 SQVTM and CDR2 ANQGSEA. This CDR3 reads CSVEYIHEQYF. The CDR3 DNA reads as TGCAGCGTTGAGTATATCCACGAGCAGTACTTC.

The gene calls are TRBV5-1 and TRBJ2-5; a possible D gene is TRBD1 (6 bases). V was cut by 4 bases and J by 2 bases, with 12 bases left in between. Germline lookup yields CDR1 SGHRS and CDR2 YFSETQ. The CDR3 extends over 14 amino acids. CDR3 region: CASSPGTQQETQYF. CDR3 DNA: TGCGCCAGCAGCCCCGGGACACAGCAAGAGACCCAGTACTTC. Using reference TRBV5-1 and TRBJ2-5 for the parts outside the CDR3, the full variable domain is KAGVTQTPRYLIKTRGQQVTLSCSPISGHRSVSWYQQTPGQGLQFLFEYFSETQRNKGNFPGRFSGRQFSNSRSEMNVSTLELGDSALYLCASSPGTQQETQYFGPGTRLLVL.

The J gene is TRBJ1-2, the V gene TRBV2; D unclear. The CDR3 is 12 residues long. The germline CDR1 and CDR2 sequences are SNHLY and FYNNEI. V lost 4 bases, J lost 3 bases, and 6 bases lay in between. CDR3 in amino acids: CASSVTHYGYTF. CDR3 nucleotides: TGTGCCAGCAGTGTCACTCACTATGGCTACACCTTC.

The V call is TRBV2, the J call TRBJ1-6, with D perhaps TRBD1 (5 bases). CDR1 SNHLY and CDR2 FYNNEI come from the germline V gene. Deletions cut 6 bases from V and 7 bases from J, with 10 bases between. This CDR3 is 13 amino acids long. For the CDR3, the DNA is TGTGCCAGCAGCGTTGGGGGGAATTCACCCCTCCACTTT. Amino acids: CASSVGGNSPLHF.

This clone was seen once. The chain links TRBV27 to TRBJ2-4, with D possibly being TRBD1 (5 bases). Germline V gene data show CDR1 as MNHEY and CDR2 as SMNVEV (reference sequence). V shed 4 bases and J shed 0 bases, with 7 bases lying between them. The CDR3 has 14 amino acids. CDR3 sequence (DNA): TGTGCCAGCAGTTCTAGGGGAGCCAAAAACATTCAGTACTTC. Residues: CASSSRGAKNIQYF.

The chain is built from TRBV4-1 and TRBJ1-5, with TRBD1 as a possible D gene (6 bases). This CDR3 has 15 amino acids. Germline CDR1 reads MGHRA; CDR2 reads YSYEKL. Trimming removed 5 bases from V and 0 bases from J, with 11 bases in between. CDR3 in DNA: TGCGCCAGCAGCTCTTACAGGGATAGCAATCAGCCCCAGCATTTT. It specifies CASSSYRDSNQPQHF.

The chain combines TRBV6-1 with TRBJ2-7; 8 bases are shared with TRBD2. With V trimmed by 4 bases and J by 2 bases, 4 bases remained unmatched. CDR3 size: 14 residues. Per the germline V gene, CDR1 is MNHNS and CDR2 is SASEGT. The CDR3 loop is CASSGVAGTYEQYF. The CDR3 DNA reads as TGTGCCAGCAGTGGGGTAGCGGGGACCTACGAGCAGTACTTC.

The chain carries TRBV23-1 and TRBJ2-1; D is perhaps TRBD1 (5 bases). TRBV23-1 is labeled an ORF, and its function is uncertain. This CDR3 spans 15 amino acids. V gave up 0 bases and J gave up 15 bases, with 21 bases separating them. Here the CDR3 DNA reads TGCGCCAGCAGTCAATCCTCGGCCTTGGGTCATAGGGGGTTCTTC. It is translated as CASSQSSALGHRGFF.

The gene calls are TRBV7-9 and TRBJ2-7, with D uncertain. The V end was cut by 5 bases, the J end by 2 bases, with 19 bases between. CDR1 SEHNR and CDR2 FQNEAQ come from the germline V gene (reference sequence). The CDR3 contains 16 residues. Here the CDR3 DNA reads TGTGCCAGCAGCCATAACAGCCGAGACGCCCCCTACGAGCAGTACTTC. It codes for CASSHNSRDAPYEQYF.

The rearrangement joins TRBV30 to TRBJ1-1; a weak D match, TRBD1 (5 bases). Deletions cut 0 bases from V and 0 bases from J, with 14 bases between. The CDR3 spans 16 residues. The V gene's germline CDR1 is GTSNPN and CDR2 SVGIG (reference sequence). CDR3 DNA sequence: TGTGCCTGGAGTGTGGGCGTGGACACATTGAACACTGAAGCTTTCTTT. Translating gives CAWSVGVDTLNTEAFF.

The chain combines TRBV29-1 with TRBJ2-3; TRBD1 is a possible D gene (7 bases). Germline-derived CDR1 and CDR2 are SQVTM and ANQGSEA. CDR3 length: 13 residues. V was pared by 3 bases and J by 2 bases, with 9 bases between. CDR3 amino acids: CSVDRGVTDTQYF. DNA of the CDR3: TGCAGCGTTGACAGGGGGGTCACAGATACGCAGTATTTT.